One sample yielded the 20 T cell receptor beta chains listed below, sequenced in a study of cytomegalovirus exposure and HLA in healthy donors. This PCR relied on a set of 60 Vbeta primers and 13 Jbeta primers. Profiled with immunoSEQ multiplex PCR; TCRdb holds only in-frame clones, not every one. Of 150,000 to 200,000 clones in the sample, 62% are singletons; the top ten hold 2.5% to 3%. The specimen sequenced was PBMCs. The receptor source for this set is a man aged 35-49 years in good health and CMV-seronegative.

The V gene is TRBV4-2, the J gene TRBJ1-2; D perhaps matches TRBD1 (6 bases). The CDR3 is made up of 13 amino acids. The V end lost 0 bases, the J end lost 8 bases, and 10 bases lay between the germline ends. Germline assignment: CDR1 LGHNA and CDR2 YNFKEQ. The CDR3 DNA reads as TGTGCCAGCAGCCAAGATCAGGGGCAGGGCTACACCTTC. It codes for CASSQDQGQGYTF.

The chain links TRBV19 to TRBJ2-7; weak D call: TRBD1 (5 bases). CDR1 LNHDA and CDR2 SQIVND come from the germline V gene (reference sequence). Between the trimmed V and J ends, which lost 6 bases and 2 bases, there was a span of 11 bases. The CDR3 totals 13 residues. The DNA for the CDR3 is TGTGCCAGTAGGGACACACGGGCCTACGAGCAGTACTTC. Its protein product is CASRDTRAYEQYF.

The J gene is TRBJ1-5, the V gene TRBV19, with D tentatively TRBD1 (6 bases). Per germline, CDR1 LNHDA and CDR2 SQIVND (reference sequence). V gave up 1 base and J gave up 2 bases, with 15 bases separating them. This CDR3 contains 17 residues. CDR3 region: CASSIGAGGAGNQPQHF. The CDR3 nucleotides read TGTGCCAGTAGTATAGGAGCGGGGGGCGCCGGCAATCAGCCCCAGCATTTT.

This clone was found a few times. The chain carries TRBV19 and TRBJ1-2; 9 bases are a match to TRBD1. The germline V gene has CDR1 LNHDA and CDR2 SQIVND (reference sequence). This CDR3 has 13 residues. V dropped 5 bases and J dropped 6; count of bases not matched to a gene: 4. The CDR3: CASSPRTGDGYTF. CDR3 DNA: TGTGCCAGTAGTCCCCGGACAGGGGATGGCTACACCTTC.

This sequence joins TRBV4-2 and TRBJ2-3, with 10 bases fitting TRBD2. The germline V gene has CDR1 LGHNA and CDR2 YNFKEQ. The CDR3 is made up of 16 amino acids. With 1 base clipped from V and 3 bases from J, the junction kept 4 bases outside the gene matches. CDR3 nucleotide sequence: TGTGCCAGCAGCCAAGTAGTAGCGGGGGGAACAGATACGCAGTATTTT. Its protein is CASSQVVAGGTDTQYF.

J is TRBJ2-5 and V is TRBV5-1, with D possibly matching TRBD1 (7 bases). Germline values: CDR1 SGHRS, CDR2 YFSETQ. Trimming removed 4 bases from V and 2 bases from J, with 12 bases in between. The CDR3 sequence is 14 residues long. CDR3 nucleotides: TGCGCCAGCAGCCAGGGGGGTACACAAGAGACCCAGTACTTC. Its translation: CASSQGGTQETQYF.

The chain carries TRBV11-3 and TRBJ2-3; a weak D match, TRBD2 (5 bases). Germline assignment: CDR1 SGHNT and CDR2 YENEEA. V gave up 3 bases and J gave up 6 bases, with 13 bases separating them. The CDR3 spans 14 residues. The CDR3 DNA reads as TGTGCCAGCAGCTTGGGCGAGGGTTTGGATACGCAGTATTTT. Translating it yields CASSLGEGLDTQYF.

This chain connects TRBV7-2 to TRBJ2-3, with TRBD2 matching 15 bases. The CDR3 runs 19 residues. The V and J ends lost 1 base and 3 bases, in that order; junction bases with no gene match: 8. Germline CDR1 is SGHTA and CDR2 is FQGNSA. The CDR3 loop reads CASSLVAGLAGGKTDTQYF. In nucleotides, the CDR3 is TGTGCCAGCAGCTTAGTAGCCGGACTAGCGGGGGGGAAAACAGATACGCAGTATTTT.

This chain joins TRBV7-2 and TRBJ2-3; perhaps TRBD2 as D (6 bases). The V gene's germline CDR1 is SGHTA and CDR2 FQGNSA. The CDR3 consists of 15 residues. V dropped 9 bases and J dropped 2 bases, with 18 bases sitting between them. CDR3 region: CASSTGTQFTDTQYF. The CDR3 nucleotides read TGTGCCAGTTCAACCGGGACTCAATTCACAGATACGCAGTATTTT. The full variable domain, its missing parts supplied by reference TRBV7-2 and TRBJ2-3, is GAGVSQSPSNKVTEKGKDVELRCDPISGHTALYWYRQSLGQGLEFLIYFQGNSAPDKSGLPSDRFSAERTGGSVSTLTIQRTQQEDSAVYLCASSTGTQFTDTQYFGPGTRLTVL.

This rearrangement joins TRBV6-5 to TRBJ2-7; tentative D call: TRBD1 (5 bases). CDR3 length: 14 residues. Trimming pared 6 bases from V and 5 bases from J, leaving 17 bases between. From germline, CDR1 is MNHEY and CDR2 SVGAGI. The CDR3, as DNA: TGTGCCAGCAGACGACGACAGCCGGACGACGAGCAGTACTTC. It specifies CASRRRQPDDEQYF.

V and J are TRBV27 and TRBJ2-5; D remains ambiguous. This CDR3 has 24 amino acids. Trimming removed 5 bases at V and 0 bases at J, with 40 bases between. Germline-derived CDR1 and CDR2 are MNHEY and SMNVEV (reference sequence). Written as DNA, the CDR3 is TGTGCCAGCAGTCCCCATATTCCCTACCTCTTTTACCCACCTGAAAAGTGGTACCAAGAGACCCAGTACTTC. Translated: CASSPHIPYLFYPPEKWYQETQYF.

For the CDR3, the DNA is TGTGCCAGCAGTGCTCCGGGACAGGGGGCGGTTGGCTACACCTTC. Protein sequence: CASSAPGQGAVGYTF. J is TRBJ1-2 and V is TRBV28, with 12 bases lining up with TRBD1. The ends lost 5 bases at V and 7 bases at J; junction bases unmatched: 8. CDR3 length equals 15 residues. Germline assignment: CDR1 MDHEN and CDR2 SYDVKM.

The chain joins TRBV27 to TRBJ1-6, with D hard to call. Trimming left V 9 bases short and J 0 bases short, with 6 bases between. Germline lookup yields CDR1 MNHEY and CDR2 SMNVEV (reference sequence). CDR3 length: 13 amino acids. CDR3 amino acids: CARRSSYNSPLHF. The CDR3 bases are TGTGCCAGAAGGAGCTCCTATAATTCACCCCTCCACTTT.

V gene TRBV5-8 combines with J gene TRBJ1-1; TRBD1 is a possible D gene (5 bases). In germline, CDR1 is SGHTS, CDR2 YDEGEE. The CDR3 length is 12 residues. V was clipped by 3 bases and J by 8 bases, with 11 bases between them. This CDR3 is CASSSRDWEAFF. The CDR3 nucleotides read TGTGCCAGCAGCTCCAGGGATTGGGAAGCTTTCTTT.

This chain's CDR3 is CASSPYRGYTDTQYF. CDR3 in DNA: TGCGCCAGCAGTCCGTACAGGGGCTACACAGATACGCAGTATTTT. The V gene is TRBV23-1, the J gene TRBJ2-3, with 7 bases aligning to TRBD1. TRBV23-1 is noted as an ORF with a role that remains uncertain. Trimming took 4 bases from V and 2 from J; bases not matched to a gene: 6. There are 15 residues in the CDR3.

The chain carries TRBV5-1 and TRBJ2-7, with 8 bases that match TRBD2. Germline trimming cut 0 bases from V and 4 bases from J; bases unmatched to any gene: 12. The CDR3 has 17 residues. Germline CDR1 reads SGHRS; CDR2 reads YFSETQ. For the CDR3, the DNA is TGCGCCAGCAGCTTGGAGGGCGGGAGGCCCCCCTTATACGAGCAGTACTTC. It encodes CASSLEGGRPPLYEQYF.

The V gene is TRBV7-9, the J gene TRBJ2-2; TRBD1 might be the D (6 bases). V lost 5 bases and J 1 base, leaving 8 bases between the germline ends. This CDR3 has 14 amino acids. Looked up from germline, CDR1 is SEHNR and CDR2 is FQNEAQ (reference sequence). CDR3 amino acids: CASSPGQNTGELFF. CDR3 nucleotide sequence: TGTGCCAGCAGCCCGGGACAGAACACCGGGGAGCTGTTTTTT.

The CDR3 region has the DNA TGTGCCAGCAGCTGGGGGGGGGAGTCTGGAAACACCATATATTTT. Encoded protein: CASSWGGESGNTIYF. The chain uses TRBV13 and TRBJ1-3, with TRBD1 as a possible D gene (5 bases). Trimming shortened V by 4 bases and J by 1 base, and 11 bases separated the two germline ends. CDR1 is PRHDT and CDR2 is FYEKMQ in the germline V gene (reference sequence). CDR3 size: 15 residues.

The V call is TRBV25-1, the J call TRBJ1-1; D might be TRBD1 (5 bases). The germline CDR1 and CDR2 sequences are MGHDK and SYGVNS. This CDR3 region has 16 residues. The germline V and J ends were trimmed by 1 base and 4 bases, with 16 bases remaining between them. For the CDR3, the DNA is TGTGCCAGCAGTGAATGGGGGGAGGGCTCTGTCACTGAAGCTTTCTTT. This sequence encodes CASSEWGEGSVTEAFF.

V is TRBV6-6 and J is TRBJ2-7; 11 positions match TRBD2. V trimming: 5 bases; J trimming: 4 bases; junction bases outside the gene matches: 10. The CDR3 totals 16 residues. Looked up from germline, CDR1 is MNHNY and CDR2 is SVGAGI (reference sequence). CDR3 amino acids: CASSTSGGTTQYEQYF. DNA of the CDR3: TGTGCCAGCAGTACTAGCGGGGGAACAACTCAATACGAGCAGTACTTC.